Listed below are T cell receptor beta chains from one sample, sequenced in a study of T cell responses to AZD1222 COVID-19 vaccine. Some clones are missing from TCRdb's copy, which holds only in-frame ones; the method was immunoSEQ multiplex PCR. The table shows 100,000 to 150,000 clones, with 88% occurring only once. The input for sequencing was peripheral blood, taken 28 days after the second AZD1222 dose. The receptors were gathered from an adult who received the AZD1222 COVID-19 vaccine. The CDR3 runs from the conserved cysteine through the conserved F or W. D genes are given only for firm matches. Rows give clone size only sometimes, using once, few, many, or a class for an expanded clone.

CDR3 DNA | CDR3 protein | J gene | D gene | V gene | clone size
TGTGCCAGCTCACCTTCGGGCCAACAGGGTAACTATGGCTACACCTTC | CASSPSGQQGNYGYTF | TRBJ1-2 | . | TRBV18 | .
TGTGCCAGCACCTACAGGGGCGATGGCTACACCTTC | CASTYRGDGYTF | TRBJ1-2 | TRBD1 | TRBV6-5 | .
TGTGCCAGCAGCTCCCTAGGGTTGAGCGGGGGACAAGAGACCCAGTACTTC | CASSSLGLSGGQETQYF | TRBJ2-5 | TRBD2 | TRBV7-2 | .
TGTGCCAGCAGCTTAGCTCGGGGGGCCCCGGGGGGGGACGCGAACACTGAAGCTTTCTTT | CASSLARGAPGGDANTEAFF | TRBJ1-1 | . | TRBV7-8 | .
TGTGCCAGCAGTTCGGGACGGGCTAACTATGGCTACACCTTC | CASSSGRANYGYTF | TRBJ1-2 | . | TRBV27 | .
TGTGCCAGCAGCTTATGGTACCCTCGGGGGACTGAAGCTTTCTTT | CASSLWYPRGTEAFF | TRBJ1-1 | . | TRBV7-2 | .
TGTGCCAGTAGTACAGGGACTAGCGACTACTACGAGCAGTACTTC | CASSTGTSDYYEQYF | TRBJ2-7 | TRBD2 | TRBV19 | .
TGTGCCAGCAGCGCATTACAGGGAGGCGGGAATGAAAAACTGTTTTTT | CASSALQGGGNEKLFF | TRBJ1-4 | . | TRBV27 | .
TGTGCCAGCAGTCCCACAGGCCTCATGAACACTGAAGCTTTCTTT | CASSPTGLMNTEAFF | TRBJ1-1 | . | TRBV9 | .
TGTGCCAGCAGCCTGAAGTGGGGCAGGGGGCGACGCACTGAAGCTTTCTTT | CASSLKWGRGRRTEAFF | TRBJ1-1 | TRBD1 | TRBV3-1/TRBV3-2 | .
TGCAGCGTTGAAGGAGGGACAGCCATGAACACTGAAGCTTTCTTT | CSVEGGTAMNTEAFF | TRBJ1-1 | TRBD1 | TRBV29-1 | .
TGCGCCAGCGGAGTGTACCTCTGGAGACGAAGCTACACCGGGGAGCTGTTTTTT | CASGVYLWRRSYTGELFF | TRBJ2-2 | . | TRBV10-1 | .
TGTGCCAGCAGCCCCAGTGGTGAGACCCAGTACTTC | CASSPSGETQYF | TRBJ2-5 | . | TRBV5-4 | .
TGTGCCTGGGGCCGGCAGGGAGGGTCCAATGAGCAGTTCTTC | CAWGRQGGSNEQFF | TRBJ2-1 | TRBD2 | TRBV30 | .
TGTGCCAGTAGTATATCAGCGGCCAGCACAGATACGCAGTATTTT | CASSISAASTDTQYF | TRBJ2-3 | . | TRBV19 | .
TGCGCCAGCAGCCCTGTGAAGATCGCCTCTGGAAACACCATATATTTT | CASSPVKIASGNTIYF | TRBJ1-3 | . | TRBV5-1 | .
TGTGCCACCAGTGAATCAGGCTCTGGAAACACCATATATTTT | CATSESGSGNTIYF | TRBJ1-3 | . | TRBV24-1 | .
TGCAGCGTTGAAGTGACCCCCCGGGGATACTACGAGCAGTACTTC | CSVEVTPRGYYEQYF | TRBJ2-7 | . | TRBV29-1 | .
TGCAGCGTCGCTATCCAGGACCGAGGAAACACCATATATTTT | CSVAIQDRGNTIYF | TRBJ1-3 | . | TRBV29-1 | .
TGTGCCAGCAGTTATAGACGGGGCCTCCCCTATGGCTACACCTTC | CASSYRRGLPYGYTF | TRBJ1-2 | . | TRBV5-7 | .
TGTGCCAGCTCACCAGCTAGCGGGGATGAGCAGTTCTTC | CASSPASGDEQFF | TRBJ2-1 | TRBD2 | TRBV18 | .
TGCAGCGTTGAGCAGGGTGGGTCTGGGGCCAACGTCCTGACTTTC | CSVEQGGSGANVLTF | TRBJ2-6 | . | TRBV29-1 | few
TGTGCCAGCAGCTTAAACAGGGGGGTCGACGAGCAGTACTTC | CASSLNRGVDEQYF | TRBJ2-7 | TRBD1 | TRBV7-2 | .
TGCGCCAGCAGCCAAGAGGACAGGGGGCGTGGGGAGACCCAGTACTTC | CASSQEDRGRGETQYF | TRBJ2-5 | TRBD1 | TRBV4-3 | .
TGTGCCAGCAGCATAGCCGGTGTAGGGGGCTACACCTTC | CASSIAGVGGYTF | TRBJ1-2 | . | TRBV7-3 | .
TGTGCCAGCAGTTCATCAGCCGCAAGTGAGCAGTTCTTC | CASSSSAASEQFF | TRBJ2-1 | . | TRBV12-3/TRBV12-4 | .
TGTGCCAGTAGTATCGGGACAGGGGGCACAGATACGCAGTATTTT | CASSIGTGGTDTQYF | TRBJ2-3 | TRBD1 | TRBV19 | .
TGTGCCAGCAGTCCCACTAGCACCGGGGAGCTGTTTTTT | CASSPTSTGELFF | TRBJ2-2 | . | TRBV14 | .
TGTGCCAGTAGTCGAGATACTACAGATACGCAGTATTTT | CASSRDTTDTQYF | TRBJ2-3 | . | TRBV19 | once
TGTGCCAGCAGTCATGGGACTAGCACAGATACGCAGTATTTT | CASSHGTSTDTQYF | TRBJ2-3 | . | TRBV6-5 | .
TGTGCCAGCAGCTTCGAAGGGAACGGGCAGCCCCAGCATTTT | CASSFEGNGQPQHF | TRBJ1-5 | . | TRBV7-9 | .
TGCAGCGTAACAGGGGCGCGGGACTATGGCTACACCTTC | CSVTGARDYGYTF | TRBJ1-2 | TRBD1 | TRBV29-1 | .
TGTGCCAGCAGTTACTCCAGGGGCGTTAGCTACGAGCAGTACTTC | CASSYSRGVSYEQYF | TRBJ2-7 | . | TRBV6-5 | .
TGTGCCAGCAGCCAAGGGGCGCGTGGCTACACCTTC | CASSQGARGYTF | TRBJ1-2 | . | TRBV3-1/TRBV3-2 | .
TGCGCCAGCAGCCAAGTAATGCCCGGGCGGGGGACAAACAATGAGCAGTTCTTC | CASSQVMPGRGTNNEQFF | TRBJ2-1 | . | TRBV4-1 | .
TGTGCCAGCAGCCAAGTTCGGAGTGGCTACACCTTC | CASSQVRSGYTF | TRBJ1-2 | . | TRBV14 | .
TGCAGCGTAAGGGGATCTGGAAACACCATATATTTT | CSVRGSGNTIYF | TRBJ1-3 | . | TRBV29-1 | .
TGTGCCAGCAGCTGGGGACAGAGCACAGATACGCAGTATTTT | CASSWGQSTDTQYF | TRBJ2-3 | TRBD1 | TRBV3-1/TRBV3-2 | .
TGTGCCAGCAGTTTGTACGACAGGACCTCCTACGAGCAGTACTTC | CASSLYDRTSYEQYF | TRBJ2-7 | . | TRBV28 | .